Below are 27 T cell receptor beta chains sequenced from a single sample in a study of cytomegalovirus exposure and HLA in healthy donors. In the PCR, 60 Vbeta and 13 Jbeta primers were used. The protocol was immunoSEQ multiplex PCR, while the TCRdb copy is restricted to in-frame clones and leaves out a portion. This sample yields 150,000 to 250,000 clones, of which more than 75% are seen a single time; approximately 6.5% belongs to the top ten. Sequencing was performed on PBMCs. All receptors come from a woman aged 45-65 years in good health and CMV-seropositive.

As concerns this clone: The junction departs from germline at one end; a sequencing error may be responsible. The V and J genes are TRBV29-1 and TRBJ2-1, with TRBD1 identical over 9 bases. The CDR3 has 11 amino acids. In germline, CDR1 is SQVTM, CDR2 ANQGSEA. As DNA, the CDR3 is TGCAGCGTTGGAGGACAGGGGTGCATGGTCTTC. Amino acids: CSVGGQGCMVF.

In its sample, this clone was seen a few times. This chain uses TRBV27 with TRBJ2-7; 11 bases line up with TRBD1. The CDR3 length is 15 residues. CDR1 and CDR2 from the germline V gene are MNHEY and SMNVEV (reference sequence). The trim removed 3 bases at V and 7 bases at J, leaving 8 bases unmatched. The CDR3 loop reads CASSFSGTGGWEQYF. CDR3 nucleotide sequence: TGTGCCAGCAGTTTCTCCGGGACAGGGGGATGGGAGCAGTACTTC.

V and J are TRBV29-1 and TRBJ1-6, with D possibly TRBD1 on 5 matching bases. The germline V gene has CDR1 SQVTM and CDR2 ANQGSEA. Trimming took 8 bases from V and 8 from J, leaving 16 bases between them. This CDR3 is 13 amino acids long. The chain's CDR3 is CSCARTSDSPLHF. In nucleotides, the CDR3 is TGCAGCTGCGCAAGGACATCAGATTCACCCCTCCACTTT.

The count of this clone is one. The chain employs TRBV4-3 and TRBJ2-7; 9 bases map to TRBD1. Germline CDR1 LGHNA, CDR2 YSLEER. Germline trimming cut 0 bases from V and 1 base from J; bases unmatched to any gene: 10. This CDR3 region has 18 residues. In DNA form, the CDR3 reads TGCGCCAGCAGCCAAGATAAGTCAACAGGGGGCCCATCCTACGAGCAGTACTTC. Translating it yields CASSQDKSTGGPSYEQYF.

This sequence joins TRBV4-3 and TRBJ2-7; maybe TRBD1 (6 bases). Germline lookup yields CDR1 LGHNA and CDR2 YSLEER. V dropped 0 bases and J dropped 5 bases, with 17 bases sitting between them. This CDR3 is 16 amino acids long. CDR3 nucleotides: TGCGCCAGCAGCCAAGATGTTGGCAGGGGCTTCGACGAGCAGTACTTC. Its translation: CASSQDVGRGFDEQYF.

The chain employs TRBV2 and TRBJ2-3; D not resolved. Germline V gene sequence: CDR1 SNHLY, CDR2 FYNNEI. The CDR3 has 14 residues. Trimming removed 3 bases from V and 2 bases from J, with 9 bases in between. The CDR3 reads CASSERRSTDTQYF. The CDR3 DNA is TGTGCCAGCAGTGAGCGGCGTTCCACAGATACGCAGTATTTT.

The V gene is TRBV21-1, the J gene TRBJ2-7; no DNA check was done on the table's D call, TRBD2. TRBV21-1 corresponds to a pseudogene. The CDR3 spans 13 residues. In DNA form, the CDR3 reads TGTGCCAGCAGCAAGGAGGGCTCCTACGAGCAGTACTTC. Amino acids: CASSKEGSYEQYF.

This rearrangement joins TRBV19 to TRBJ2-7; no definite D call. V shed 4 bases and J shed 4 bases, with 14 bases lying between them. This CDR3 has 14 amino acids. Germline V CDR1 and CDR2: LNHDA, SQIVND (reference sequence). The CDR3 region is CASSTSHGEYEQYF. Written as DNA, the CDR3 is TGTGCCAGTAGTACCTCACACGGAGAGTACGAGCAGTACTTC.

The chain joins TRBV11-2 to TRBJ1-2; TRBD1 agrees at 11 bases. V shed 5 bases, J shed 4 bases, and the junction held 6 bases outside the gene matches. CDR1 SGHAT and CDR2 FQNNGV come from the germline V gene. The CDR3 has 15 residues. The CDR3 DNA is TGTGCCAGCAGCCCAGGACAGGGGGCGAGCTATGGCTACACCTTC. This encodes CASSPGQGASYGYTF.

This chain joins TRBV28 and TRBJ1-2; D is perhaps TRBD1 (6 bases). This CDR3 spans 13 amino acids. The V end was cut by 5 bases, the J end by 8 bases, with 15 bases between. Germline V lookup: CDR1 MDHEN, CDR2 SYDVKM. CDR3 DNA: TGTGCCAGCAGTAGACAGGCGCCATGGGGCTACACCTTC. Amino acids: CASSRQAPWGYTF.

As concerns this clone: Different DNA sequences within this sample yield the same CDR3. The J gene is TRBJ2-7, the V gene TRBV6-5, with TRBD1 identical over 8 bases. The CDR3 is made up of 16 amino acids. Germline-derived CDR1 and CDR2 are MNHEY and SVGAGI. Trimming took 2 bases from V and 4 from J; bases not matched to a gene: 10. The CDR3 loop reads CASSYRGTGKSYEQYF. The CDR3 coding sequence is TGTGCCAGCAGTTACCGAGGGACAGGAAAGTCTTACGAGCAGTACTTC.

CDR3 DNA sequence: TGTGCCACGGGGTTGGGACAGCCGAACACTGAAGCTTTCTTT. This gives the protein CATGLGQPNTEAFF. This chain uses TRBV6-5 with TRBJ1-1, with 7 bases identical to TRBD1. The germline V gene has CDR1 MNHEY and CDR2 SVGAGI. The CDR3 has 14 residues. Trimming cost V 10 bases and J 1 base; bases outside gene matches: 9.

This clone was picked up one time. This chain connects TRBV28 to TRBJ2-7, with 7 nucleotides matching TRBD1. The CDR3 has 15 amino acids. CDR1 is MDHEN, CDR2 SYDVKM, per germline. After removal of 8 bases from V and 5 bases from J, the junction contained 15 bases not matched to a gene. The CDR3 DNA sequence: TGTGCCAGCCTACACGTAGTAACAGGGGCCCACGAGCAGTACTTC. Translated: CASLHVVTGAHEQYF.

The chain employs TRBV19 and TRBJ2-6, with D perhaps TRBD1 or TRBD2 (5 bases each). V lost 4 bases and J 2 bases, leaving 9 bases between the germline ends. The germline CDR1 and CDR2 sequences are LNHDA and SQIVND (reference sequence). CDR3 length: 15 amino acids. The CDR3 region has the DNA TGTGCCAGTAGTAAAGAGGGGCCTGGGGCCAACGTCCTGACTTTC. Protein: CASSKEGPGANVLTF.

With respect to this clone: The junction departs from germline at one end; a sequencing error may be responsible. The gene calls are TRBV30 and TRBJ2-4; tentative D call: TRBD2 (6 bases). The CDR3 loop spans 16 amino acids. Germline values: CDR1 GTSNPN, CDR2 SVGIG (reference sequence). CDR3 nucleotides: TGTGCCTGGAGTGTAATCGGAGGGACTGGCAAAAACAGTCAGTACTTC. Its translation is CAWSVIGGTGKNSQYF.

The chain uses TRBV7-8 and TRBJ2-7; no clear D. The germline V gene encodes CDR1 SGHVS and CDR2 FQNEAQ. The CDR3 is 12 residues long. Trimming removed 5 bases at V and 4 bases at J, with 9 bases between. The CDR3 loop is CASSILGYEQYF. In DNA, the CDR3 is TGTGCCAGCAGCATACTCGGTTACGAGCAGTACTTC.

J is TRBJ2-1 and V is TRBV28, with 13 bases matching TRBD2. The junction had 5 bases not matched to a gene; V was cut back by 8 bases and J by 7 bases. This CDR3 has 14 residues. Germline loops: CDR1 MDHEN, CDR2 SYDVKM. CDR3 nucleotides: TGTGCCAGCGAAACTAGCGGGAGGGGGAATGAGCAGTTCTTC. Translated, it gives CASETSGRGNEQFF.

V and J are TRBV7-2 and TRBJ1-4; D may be TRBD1 (5 bases). V was pared by 8 bases and J by 0 bases, with 10 bases between. Germline values: CDR1 SGHTA, CDR2 FQGNSA. The CDR3 contains 14 residues. In DNA, the CDR3 is TGTGCCAGCGGGGGAGGGGCAACTAATGAAAAACTGTTTTTT. Its translation: CASGGGATNEKLFF.

The chain couples TRBV30 to TRBJ2-7; 16 bases agree with TRBD2. The CDR3 has 17 amino acids. J lost 5 bases, V lost 4 bases, and 11 bases had no gene match. Per germline, CDR1 GTSNPN and CDR2 SVGIG (reference sequence). CDR3 sequence reads: CAWTKTRGTSGRDEQYF. For the CDR3, the DNA is TGTGCCTGGACCAAAACGCGTGGGACTAGCGGGAGGGACGAGCAGTACTTC.

V and J are TRBV10-3 and TRBJ1-5, with D unclear. CDR1 and CDR2 (germline): ENHRY, SYGVKD. The CDR3 contains 13 residues. V was pared by 0 bases and J by 6 bases, with 6 bases between. CDR3 coding DNA: TGTGCCATCAGTGAGTCGAGAGGTCAGCCCCAGCATTTT. Translating gives CAISESRGQPQHF.

The chain employs TRBV27 and TRBJ2-2; no definite D call. The CDR3 is 14 amino acids. CDR1 is MNHEY and CDR2 is SMNVEV in the germline V gene (reference sequence). Trimming removed 3 bases from V and 4 bases from J, with 9 bases in between. CDR3 protein: CASSFSPGTGELFF. The CDR3 DNA is TGTGCCAGCAGTTTCAGCCCAGGCACCGGGGAGCTGTTTTTT.

This clone was detected only a few times. The chain recombines TRBV6-5 with TRBJ2-7, with 8 bases aligning to TRBD1. The CDR3 extends over 14 amino acids. CDR1 is MNHEY and CDR2 is SVGAGI in the germline V gene. With 6 bases clipped from V and 2 bases from J, the junction kept 6 bases outside the gene matches. CDR3 bases: TGTGCCAGCAGACAAGGACAGGGAACCTACGAGCAGTACTTC. Protein sequence: CASRQGQGTYEQYF.

The J gene is TRBJ2-2, the V gene TRBV7-8; the D gene is possibly TRBD2 (7 bases). Trimming removed 5 bases at V and 6 bases at J, with 16 bases between. CDR1 is SGHVS and CDR2 is FQNEAQ in the germline V gene. The CDR3 is made up of 15 amino acids. DNA for the CDR3: TGTGCCAGCAGCGCTAGCGGAGGGGGGTCCGGGGAGCTGTTTTTT. Amino acids: CASSASGGGSGELFF.

This clone was counted only a few times. J is TRBJ2-5 and V is TRBV5-1; the D gene is possibly TRBD1 (6 bases). V lost 0 bases to trimming and J lost 1 base, with 10 bases between them. CDR3 length equals 15 residues. Germline CDR1 is SGHRS and CDR2 is YFSETQ. CDR3 amino acids: CASSLVGGPQETQYF. Here the CDR3 DNA reads TGCGCCAGCAGCTTGGTTGGGGGCCCCCAAGAGACCCAGTACTTC.

This clone was detected only once. This sequence joins TRBV7-6 and TRBJ2-5; 8 nucleotides agree with TRBD2. The J segment lost 2 bases and the V segment lost 3 bases, leaving 2 bases of the junction unmatched. CDR1 and CDR2 from the germline V gene are SGHVS and FNYEAQ. The CDR3 spans 14 residues. CDR3 protein: CASSFGGGQETQYF. As DNA, the CDR3 is TGTGCCAGCAGCTTCGGGGGGGGGCAAGAGACCCAGTACTTC. The full variable domain, with the rest looked up from reference TRBV7-6 and TRBJ2-5, is GAGVSQSPRYKVTKRGQDVALRCDPISGHVSLYWYRQALGQGPEFLTYFNYEAQQDKSGLPNDRFSAERPEGSISTLTIQRTEQRDSAMYRCASSFGGGQETQYFGPGTRLLVL.

The chain links TRBV18 to TRBJ1-1; 7 bases are a match to TRBD1. Germline V CDR1 and CDR2: KGHSH, LQKENI. Trimming took 3 bases from V and 6 from J; bases not matched to a gene: 7. CDR3 length: 14 residues. The CDR3 nucleotides read TGTGCCAGCTCACCTCGCTCCGGACAGGCTGAAGCTTTCTTT. Protein sequence: CASSPRSGQAEAFF.

This clone turned up a few times. The chain joins TRBV20-1 to TRBJ2-4; tentatively, D is TRBD2 (6 bases). The V gene lost 0 bases and the J gene lost 15 bases, with 12 bases spanning the gap. Germline-derived CDR1 and CDR2 are DFQATT and SNEGSKA (reference sequence). This CDR3 has 11 amino acids. CDR3 DNA: TGCAGTGCTAGAGAGCGGGGTATTTTGTACTTC. Amino acid sequence: CSARERGILYF.